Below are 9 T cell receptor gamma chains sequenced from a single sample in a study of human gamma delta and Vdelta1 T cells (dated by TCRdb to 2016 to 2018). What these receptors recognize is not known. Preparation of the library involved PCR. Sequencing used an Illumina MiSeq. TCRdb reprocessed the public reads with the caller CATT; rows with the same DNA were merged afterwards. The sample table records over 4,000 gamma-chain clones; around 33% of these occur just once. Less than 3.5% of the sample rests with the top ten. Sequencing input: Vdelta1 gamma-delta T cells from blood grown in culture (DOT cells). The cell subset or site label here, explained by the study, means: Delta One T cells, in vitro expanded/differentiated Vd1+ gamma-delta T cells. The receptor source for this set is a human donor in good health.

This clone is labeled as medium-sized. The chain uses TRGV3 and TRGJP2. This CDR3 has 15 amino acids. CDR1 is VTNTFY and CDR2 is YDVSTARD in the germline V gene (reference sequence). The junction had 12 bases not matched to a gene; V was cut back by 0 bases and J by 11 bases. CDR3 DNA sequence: TGTGCCACCTGGGACAGGCAGGGGACCGGGTGGATCAAGACGTTT. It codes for CATWDRQGTGWIKTF.

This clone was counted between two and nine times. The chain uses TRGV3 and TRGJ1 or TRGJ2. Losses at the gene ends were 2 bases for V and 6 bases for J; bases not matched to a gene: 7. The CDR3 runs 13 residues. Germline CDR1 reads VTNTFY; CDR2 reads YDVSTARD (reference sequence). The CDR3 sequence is CATWDTPRYKKLF. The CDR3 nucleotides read TGTGCCACCTGGGACACCCCGCGTTATAAGAAACTCTTT.

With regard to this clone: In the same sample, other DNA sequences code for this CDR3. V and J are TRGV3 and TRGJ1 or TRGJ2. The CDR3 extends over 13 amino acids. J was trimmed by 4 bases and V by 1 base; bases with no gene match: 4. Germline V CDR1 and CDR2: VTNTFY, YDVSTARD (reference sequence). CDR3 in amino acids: CATWDSLYYKKLF. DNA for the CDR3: TGTGCCACCTGGGACAGCTTATATTATAAGAAACTCTTT.

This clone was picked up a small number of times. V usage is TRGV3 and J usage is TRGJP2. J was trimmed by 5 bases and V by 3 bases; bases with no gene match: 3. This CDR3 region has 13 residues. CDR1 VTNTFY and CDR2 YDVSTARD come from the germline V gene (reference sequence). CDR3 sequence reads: CATWDESDWIKTF. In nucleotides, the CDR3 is TGTGCCACCTGGGACGAAAGTGATTGGATCAAGACGTTT.

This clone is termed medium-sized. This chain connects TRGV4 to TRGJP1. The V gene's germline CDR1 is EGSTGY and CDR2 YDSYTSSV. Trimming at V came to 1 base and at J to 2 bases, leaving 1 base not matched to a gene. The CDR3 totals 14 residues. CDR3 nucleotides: TGTGCCACCTGGGATGGCACCACTGGTTGGTTCAAGATATTT. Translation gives CATWDGTTGWFKIF.

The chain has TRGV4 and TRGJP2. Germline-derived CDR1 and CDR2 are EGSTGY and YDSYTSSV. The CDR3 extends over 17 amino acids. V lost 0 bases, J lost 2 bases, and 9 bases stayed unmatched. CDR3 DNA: TGTGCCACCTGGGATGGGCCCTCAAAAAGTAGTGATTGGATCAAGACGTTT. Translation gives CATWDGPSKSSDWIKTF.

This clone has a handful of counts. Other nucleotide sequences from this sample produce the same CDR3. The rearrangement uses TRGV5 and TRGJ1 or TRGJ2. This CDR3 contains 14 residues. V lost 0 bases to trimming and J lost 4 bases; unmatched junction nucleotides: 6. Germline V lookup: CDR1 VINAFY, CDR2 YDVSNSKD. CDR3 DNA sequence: TGTGCCACCTGGGACAGGCCCCGGTATTATAAGAAACTCTTT. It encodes CATWDRPRYYKKLF.

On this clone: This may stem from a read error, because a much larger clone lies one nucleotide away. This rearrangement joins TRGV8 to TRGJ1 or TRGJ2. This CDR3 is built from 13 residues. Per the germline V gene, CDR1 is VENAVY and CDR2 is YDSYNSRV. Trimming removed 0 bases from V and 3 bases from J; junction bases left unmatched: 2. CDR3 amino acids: CATWDRGYYKKLF. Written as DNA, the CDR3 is TGTGCCACCTGGGATAGGGGTTATTATAAGAAACTCTTT.

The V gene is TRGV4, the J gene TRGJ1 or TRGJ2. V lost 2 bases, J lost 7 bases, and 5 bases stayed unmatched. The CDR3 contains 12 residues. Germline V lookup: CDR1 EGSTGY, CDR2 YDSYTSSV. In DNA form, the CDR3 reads TGTGCCACCTGGGATGAGAACTATAAGAAACTCTTT. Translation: CATWDENYKKLF.